This T cell receptor (beta chain) was sequenced in a study of blood T cells in healthy people across ages. The CDR3 runs 17 residues. J lost 8 bases, V lost 4 bases, and 14 bases had no gene match. Germline assignment: CDR1 SGDLS and CDR2 YYNGEE. Using a J-beta primer mix together with a sample-barcoded 5' primer, a second PCR was run for about 7 to 12 cycles. Each CDR3 protein gets one entry after TCRdb re-called the 5' RACE reads with MiXCR. The sample contains under 700,000 distinct CDR3 sequences, about 24% of which appear only once. These data were also reused for a study on T cells of mothers and their children.

The sample consisted of blood. The TCR was taken from a boy younger than 18 in good health. This chain links TRBV9 with TRBJ1-6; 8 positions match TRBD1. CDR3 loop: CASSNFPRTGKDSPLHF. Here the CDR3 DNA reads TGTGCCAGCAGCAACTTCCCCCGGACAGGGAAGGATTCACCCCTCCACTTT.